The TCR beta chain under discussion was sequenced for a study of OX40 agonist ivuxolimab in advanced cancers. About the research overall: Having had anti-PD-1, anti-PD-L1 or anti-CTLA-4 therapy before was allowed, and over 35% had some.

The investigators sampled blood at baseline, at cycle 4 day 1, and at cycle 7 day 1. Study-wide results and limits: Averaged across samples, CD8+ T cells carried more expanded clones than CD4+ did.

As for this clone: Its target is unknown.

The table came from immunoSEQ multiplex PCR; TCRdb's copy has only in-frame clones and leaves some out. This sample has some 64,000 clones, with roughly 90% found just once. Sequences were derived from CD4+ or CD8+ T cells sorted from blood, sampled in a trial of the OX40 agonist ivuxolimab. The sequence came from an adult with an advanced solid tumor such as melanoma, head and neck, liver or kidney cancer.

The CDR3, as DNA: TGTGCCAGCAGCTTATCCCTAGTCGCCGATACGCAGTATTTT. This sequence encodes CASSLSLVADTQYF. The chain couples TRBV13 to TRBJ2-3; no reliable D call. This CDR3 comprises 14 residues. Germline CDR1 is PRHDT and CDR2 is FYEKMQ (reference sequence). V lost 2 bases and J 6 bases, leaving 12 bases between the germline ends.